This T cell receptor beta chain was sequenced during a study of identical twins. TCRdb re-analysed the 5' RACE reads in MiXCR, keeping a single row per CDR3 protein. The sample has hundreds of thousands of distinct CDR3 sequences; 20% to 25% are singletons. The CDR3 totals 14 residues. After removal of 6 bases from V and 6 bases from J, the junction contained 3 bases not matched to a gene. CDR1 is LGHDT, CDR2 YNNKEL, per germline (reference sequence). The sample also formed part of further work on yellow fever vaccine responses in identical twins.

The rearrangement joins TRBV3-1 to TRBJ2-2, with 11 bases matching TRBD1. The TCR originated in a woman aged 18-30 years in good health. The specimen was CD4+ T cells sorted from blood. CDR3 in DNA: TGTGCCAGCAGTAAGGGACAGGGGGCCGGGGAGCTGTTTTTT. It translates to CASSKGQGAGELFF.